These 17 T cell receptor beta chains were all obtained from the same sample, sequenced in a study of brain T cells in children with intractable seizures. Documented time point: blood from clinic visit 5 months post-surgery; TSC patient then seizure free. Sequenced by immunoSEQ multiplex PCR; TCRdb stores in-frame clones only, minus some. The table shows 340,000 or so clones, with over 90% occurring only once. The sequenced sample was peripheral blood, obtained more than 4 months after surgery. Receptors originate from a boy under three years old with tuberous sclerosis and intractable seizures.

The chain combines TRBV4-2 with TRBJ2-3; D is possibly TRBD2 (6 bases). Germline-derived CDR1 and CDR2 are LGHNA and YNFKEQ. Trimming shortened V by 4 bases and J by 2 bases, and 16 bases separated the two germline ends. The CDR3 has 16 residues. The CDR3 protein is CASSPTPTRYTDTQYF. DNA of the CDR3: TGTGCCAGCAGCCCCACCCCGACTAGGTACACAGATACGCAGTATTTT.

The chain recombines TRBV5-4 with TRBJ2-7; TRBD2 aligns across 10 bases. In germline, CDR1 is SGHNT, CDR2 YYREEE (reference sequence). V gave up 5 bases and J gave up 0 bases; unmatched junction bases: 5. The CDR3 contains 15 residues. In DNA, the CDR3 is TGTGCCAGCAGTTTTGCTAGCGGGAGCTCCTACGAGCAGTACTTC. Amino acids: CASSFASGSSYEQYF.

The chain joins TRBV9 to TRBJ1-2; D may be TRBD1 (5 bases). The germline V gene encodes CDR1 SGDLS and CDR2 YYNGEE. Trimming took off 3 bases at V and 1 base at J, with 13 bases between the two ends. The CDR3 covers 15 residues. DNA for the CDR3: TGTGCCAGCAGCGAGGACGGGACTTTTAACTATGGCTACACCTTC. Its protein product is CASSEDGTFNYGYTF.

V and J are TRBV7-6 and TRBJ1-1; the D gene is possibly TRBD1 (6 bases). The V gene's germline CDR1 is SGHVS and CDR2 FNYEAQ. Deletions cut 1 base from V and 2 bases from J, with 17 bases between. There are 17 residues in the CDR3. CDR3 sequence: CASSLEVAGEKNTEAFF. The CDR3 nucleotides are TGTGCCAGCAGCTTAGAGGTGGCAGGGGAAAAAAACACTGAAGCTTTCTTT.

The CDR3: CATSDGGAPQETQYF. The CDR3 nucleotides read TGTGCCACCAGTGACGGGGGGGCCCCCCAAGAGACCCAGTACTTC. This chain connects TRBV24-1 to TRBJ2-5; 8 nucleotides align to TRBD2. This CDR3 comprises 15 residues. V shed 4 bases and J 1 base; nucleotides not matched to a gene: 4. The germline V gene encodes CDR1 KGHDR and CDR2 SFDVKD.

The chain couples TRBV2 to TRBJ1-2; unclear D gene. This CDR3 is built from 13 residues. V dropped 9 bases and J dropped 7 bases, with 18 bases sitting between them. Germline V gene lookup returns CDR1 SNHLY and CDR2 FYNNEI. Here the CDR3 reads CASQASEEGGYTF. CDR3 nucleotides: TGTGCCAGTCAGGCGTCCGAAGAGGGTGGCTACACCTTC. Supplemented by reference TRBV2 and TRBJ1-2, the full variable domain reads EPEVTQTPSHQVTQMGQEVILRCVPISNHLYFYWYRQILGQKVEFLVSFYNNEISEKSEIFDDQFSVERPDGSNFTLKIRSTKLEDSAMYFCASQASEEGGYTFGSGTRLTVV.

The chain combines TRBV14 with TRBJ1-2, with 8 bases identical to TRBD1. Unmatched junction bases numbered 3, after V lost 4 bases and J lost 8 bases. From germline, CDR1 is SGHDN and CDR2 FVKESK. The CDR3 loop spans 12 amino acids. The CDR3 nucleotides are TGTGCCAGCAGCCGACAGGGGTGGGGCTACACCTTC. This codes for CASSRQGWGYTF. Drawing the rest from reference TRBV14 and TRBJ1-2, the complete variable domain is EAGVTQFPSHSVIEKGQTVTLRCDPISGHDNLYWYRRVMGKEIKFLLHFVKESKQDESGMPNNRFLAERTGGTYSTLKVQPAELEDSGVYFCASSRQGWGYTFGSGTRLTVV.

This chain joins TRBV6-5 and TRBJ2-5; maybe TRBD1 (5 bases). CDR1 and CDR2 from the germline V gene are MNHEY and SVGAGI. The CDR3 loop spans 13 amino acids. Trimming cost V 4 bases and J 0 bases, with 6 bases left between them. CDR3 nucleotide sequence: TGTGCCAGCAGTTCGACAGACCAAGAGACCCAGTACTTC. Translated: CASSSTDQETQYF.

V and J are TRBV4-1 and TRBJ2-6, with 8 bases aligning to TRBD1. Germline loops: CDR1 MGHRA, CDR2 YSYEKL. The CDR3 runs 17 residues. With 1 base clipped from V and 0 bases from J, the junction kept 2 bases outside the gene matches. Here the CDR3 reads CASSQGQGFSGANVLTF. The CDR3 DNA is TGCGCCAGCAGCCAAGGACAGGGGTTCTCTGGGGCCAACGTCCTGACTTTC.

The rearrangement links TRBV12-3 or TRBV12-4 to TRBJ1-1; TRBD1 matches 8 bases. Germline trimming cut 4 bases from V and 9 bases from J; bases unmatched to any gene: 4. This CDR3 has 12 amino acids. The CDR3 here is CASSSGGSKAFF. For the CDR3, the DNA is TGTGCCAGCAGTTCAGGGGGCTCGAAAGCTTTCTTT.

This clone has a single count. The chain carries TRBV5-5 and TRBJ1-6, with D unclear. The CDR3 length is 14 residues. The germline CDR1 and CDR2 sequences are SGHKS and YYEKEE (reference sequence). Trimming pared 1 base from V and 8 bases from J, leaving 10 bases between. CDR3 loop: CASSLYIADSPLHF. The DNA of the CDR3 is TGTGCCAGCAGCTTGTACATCGCGGATTCACCCCTCCACTTT.

In its sample, this clone was seen once. The chain is built from TRBV6-1 and TRBJ2-7, with 7 positions matching TRBD1. Looked up from germline, CDR1 is MNHNS and CDR2 is SASEGT. The V and J ends lost 2 bases and 4 bases, in that order; junction bases with no gene match: 5. The length of the CDR3 is 14 residues. CDR3 in amino acids: CASSETGTVYEQYF. The CDR3 DNA follows: TGTGCCAGCAGTGAAACCGGGACAGTATACGAGCAGTACTTC.

The chain recombines TRBV30 with TRBJ1-3; D not resolved. With 2 bases removed from V and 2 bases from J, the gap between germline ends came to 7 bases. Per germline, CDR1 GTSNPN and CDR2 SVGIG (reference sequence). CDR3 length equals 13 residues. DNA of the CDR3: TGTGCCTGGAGTATCGTTCCTGGAAACACCATATATTTT. It yields the protein CAWSIVPGNTIYF. The variable domain in full, completed from reference TRBV30 and TRBJ1-3, reads SQTIHQWPATLVQPVGSPLSLECTVEGTSNPNLYWYRQAAGRGLQLLFYSVGIGQISSEVPQNLSASRPQDRQFILSSKKLLLSDSGFYLCAWSIVPGNTIYFGEGSWLTVV.

The chain uses TRBV5-1 and TRBJ1-2; perhaps TRBD1 as D (5 bases). The CDR3 covers 15 residues. CDR1 is SGHRS, CDR2 YFSETQ, per germline. V lost 3 bases, J lost 4 bases, and 16 bases lay in between. Written as DNA, the CDR3 is TGCGCCAGCAGCTCGAGGATACAGGATCTCTATGGCTACACCTTC. Its protein product is CASSSRIQDLYGYTF.

The genes are TRBV15 and TRBJ2-3; possible D gene TRBD1, 6 bases. This CDR3 has 16 residues. V was clipped by 3 bases and J by 2 bases, with 15 bases between them. In germline, CDR1 is LNHNV, CDR2 YYDKDF (reference sequence). CDR3: CATSSVVDRYTDTQYF. CDR3 coding DNA: TGTGCCACCAGCAGTGTTGTCGACAGGTACACAGATACGCAGTATTTT. Drawing the rest from reference TRBV15 and TRBJ2-3, the complete variable domain is DAMVIQNPRYQVTQFGKPVTLSCSQTLNHNVMYWYQQKSSQAPKLLFHYYDKDFNNEADTPDNFQSRRPNTSFCFLDIRSPGLGDTAMYLCATSSVVDRYTDTQYFGPGTRLTVL.

The chain joins TRBV7-2 to TRBJ2-1; the D call may be TRBD1 or TRBD2 (5 bases each). Deletions cut 5 bases from V and 7 bases from J, with 18 bases between. The CDR3 is 15 residues long. Germline CDR1 reads SGHTA; CDR2 reads FQGNSA. CDR3 DNA sequence: TGTGCCAGCAGCCCAGGGACCAGCCTTCTGAATGAGCAGTTCTTC. Its protein is CASSPGTSLLNEQFF. The variable domain in full, with the rest retrieved from reference TRBV7-2 and TRBJ2-1, is GAGVSQSPSNKVTEKGKDVELRCDPISGHTALYWYRQSLGQGLEFLIYFQGNSAPDKSGLPSDRFSAERTGGSVSTLTIQRTQQEDSAVYLCASSPGTSLLNEQFFGPGTRLTVL.

The chain has TRBV5-4 and TRBJ2-6, with D possibly TRBD1 on 6 matching bases. The CDR3 is 15 residues long. Germline assignment: CDR1 SGHNT and CDR2 YYREEE (reference sequence). Trimming left V 2 bases short and J 4 bases short, with 10 bases between. CDR3 bases: TGTGCCAGCAGCTTACAGGGTGGCGGGGCCAACGTCCTGACTTTC. Protein: CASSLQGGGANVLTF.